The 16 T cell receptor beta chains listed next were all sequenced from one sample in a study of T cells after yellow fever vaccination. Each CDR3 protein gets one entry after TCRdb re-called the 5' RACE reads with MiXCR. The sample has under 200,000 distinct CDR3 sequences, 6% to 7.5% seen once. The sample here was CD4+ T cells sorted from PBMCs, taken 4 to 5 days after the first yellow fever vaccination. Source of these receptors: a man aged 18 to 29 who received the YFV17D yellow fever vaccine.

The J gene is TRBJ1-2, the V gene TRBV6-1; 7 bases line up with TRBD1. With 5 bases clipped from V and 4 bases from J, the junction kept 10 bases outside the gene matches. The CDR3 is 15 amino acids. Germline CDR1 reads MNHNS; CDR2 reads SASEGT. Written as DNA, the CDR3 is TGTGCCAGCAGTCCCTACGACAGGGAGAGCTATGGCTACACCTTC. Translating it yields CASSPYDRESYGYTF.

Many counts were recorded for this clonotype. V gene TRBV12-3 or TRBV12-4 combines with J gene TRBJ2-7, with 8 bases aligning to TRBD2. The CDR3 is made up of 16 amino acids. With 3 bases clipped from V and 0 bases from J, the junction kept 7 bases outside the gene matches. DNA for the CDR3: TGTGCCAGCAGTTTTAAGGCGGGGACTAGCTCCTACGAGCAGTACTTC. It specifies CASSFKAGTSSYEQYF.

The J gene is TRBJ2-5, the V gene TRBV7-2, with D maybe TRBD2 (6 bases). V was trimmed by 4 bases and J by 4 bases, leaving 13 bases between them. Germline V CDR1 and CDR2: SGHTA, FQGNSA. This CDR3 spans 14 amino acids. CDR3 DNA sequence: TGTGCCAGCAGCTCCCATACCGGGGGAGAGACCCAGTACTTC. It codes for CASSSHTGGETQYF. The complete variable domain, with remaining parts taken from reference TRBV7-2 and TRBJ2-5, reads GAGVSQSPSNKVTEKGKDVELRCDPISGHTALYWYRQSLGQGLEFLIYFQGNSAPDKSGLPSDRFSAERTGGSVSTLTIQRTQQEDSAVYLCASSSHTGGETQYFGPGTRLLVL.

V and J are TRBV7-9 and TRBJ2-7; D may correspond to TRBD1 or TRBD2 (6 bases each). The V and J ends lost 5 bases and 6 bases respectively, with 14 bases between them. The CDR3 contains 13 residues. Germline CDR1 and CDR2: SEHNR and FQNEAQ (reference sequence). In DNA form, the CDR3 reads TGTGCCAGCAGCCAAGAAGGGGGGAGCGAGCAGTACGTC. Protein sequence: CASSQEGGSEQYV.

This clonotype has just a few counts. The chain joins TRBV6-1 to TRBJ1-1; D unresolved. Germline values: CDR1 MNHNS, CDR2 SASEGT. This CDR3 comprises 12 residues. Deletions cut 8 bases from V and 1 base from J, with 8 bases between. For the CDR3, the DNA is TGTGCCAGCGGGAGACAGAACACTGAAGCTTTCTTT. Its protein is CASGRQNTEAFF.

The rearrangement uses TRBV5-6 and TRBJ1-5; D is perhaps TRBD1 (5 bases). This CDR3 is 15 amino acids long. V lost 3 bases and J 4 bases, leaving 14 bases between the germline ends. CDR1 SGHDT and CDR2 YYEEEE come from the germline V gene. CDR3 DNA sequence: TGTGCCAGCAGCTCCCTCGGGGGGTCAAATCAGCCCCAGCATTTT. Translating it yields CASSSLGGSNQPQHF.

The V and J genes are TRBV21-1 and TRBJ2-7; the table names TRBD1, a call not compared with the DNA. TRBV21-1 is marked as a pseudogene. The CDR3 totals 16 residues. CDR3 DNA sequence: TGTGCCAGCAGCAAAGGTAGCACAGCCGGGAGATACGAGCAGTACTTC. Translating it yields CASSKGSTAGRYEQYF.

This clonotype was found many times. The chain uses TRBV6-1 and TRBJ2-5, with 8 nucleotides matching TRBD2. There are 15 residues in the CDR3. The V and J ends lost 5 bases and 7 bases, in that order; junction bases with no gene match: 12. CDR1 is MNHNS, CDR2 SASEGT, per germline. The CDR3 coding sequence is TGTGCCAGCAGTCCCCTTTTCGGGGGGGCGAGGACCCAGTACTTC. Amino acid sequence: CASSPLFGGARTQYF.

The CDR3 region is CASSRRTSPQNEQFF. CDR3 nucleotides: TGTGCCAGCAGCAGAAGGACTAGCCCGCAGAACGAGCAGTTCTTC. The chain is built from TRBV7-6 and TRBJ2-1; the match to TRBD2 covers 8 bases. Germline V CDR1 and CDR2: SGHVS, FNYEAQ. The CDR3 has 15 amino acids. V shed 5 bases and J 10 bases; nucleotides not matched to a gene: 13.

This clonotype was counted many times. CDR3 DNA sequence: TGCGCCAGCAGCTTCCGGGACAGGACTAATGAAAAACTGTTTTTT. Amino acid sequence: CASSFRDRTNEKLFF. This rearrangement joins TRBV5-1 to TRBJ1-4, with TRBD1 identical over 8 bases. CDR3 length: 15 amino acids. Germline V gene sequence: CDR1 SGHRS, CDR2 YFSETQ. Losses at the gene ends were 2 bases for V and 2 bases for J; bases not matched to a gene: 2.

This clonotype was counted many times. The V gene is TRBV6-2 or TRBV6-3, the J gene TRBJ2-2; perhaps D is TRBD1 or TRBD2 (5 bases each). The CDR3 covers 13 residues. Trimming stripped 8 bases from V and 3 bases from J, with 10 bases between. Germline assignment: CDR1 MNHEY and CDR2 SVGEGT. CDR3: CASRGRDTGELFF. CDR3 DNA: TGTGCCAGCCGGGGCCGGGACACCGGGGAGCTGTTTTTT.

The sample holds many counts of this clonotype. The V gene is TRBV5-1, the J gene TRBJ2-5; D is unresolved. Germline CDR1 is SGHRS and CDR2 is YFSETQ. The CDR3 extends over 13 amino acids. The V and J ends lost 5 bases and 0 bases respectively, with 8 bases between them. The CDR3 bases are TGCGCCAGCAGACTGGGGTACCAAGAGACCCAGTACTTC. Translating gives CASRLGYQETQYF.

There are a few counts of this clonotype. The chain recombines TRBV20-1 with TRBJ1-1; TRBD1 matches at 8 bases. This CDR3 is 14 amino acids long. The ends lost 1 base at V and 2 bases at J; junction bases unmatched: 3. The germline V gene has CDR1 DFQATT and CDR2 SNEGSKA (reference sequence). The chain's CDR3 is CSARAPGGNTEAFF. CDR3 bases: TGCAGTGCTAGAGCCCCAGGGGGCAACACTGAAGCTTTCTTT.

This clonotype has only a few counts. V and J are TRBV9 and TRBJ2-2; 10 bases map to TRBD2. CDR1 is SGDLS and CDR2 is YYNGEE in the germline V gene. The CDR3 is made up of 16 amino acids. Trimming took 2 bases from V and 4 from J; bases not matched to a gene: 5. DNA of the CDR3: TGTGCCAGCAGCGTCTTAGCGGGGGGCGGCACCGGGGAGCTGTTTTTT. Translation gives CASSVLAGGGTGELFF.

J is TRBJ2-2 and V is TRBV3-1; perhaps D is TRBD1 or TRBD2 (5 bases each). CDR1 LGHDT and CDR2 YNNKEL come from the germline V gene (reference sequence). The V end was cut by 7 bases, the J end by 4 bases, with 16 bases between. This CDR3 is built from 15 residues. The CDR3 loop reads CASTQSGTGTGELFF. DNA of the CDR3: TGTGCCAGCACCCAGTCGGGGACCGGCACCGGGGAGCTGTTTTTT.

This clonotype was picked up many times. This chain connects TRBV18 to TRBJ2-3, with a possible D match to TRBD1 (7 bases). Germline V CDR1 and CDR2: KGHSH, LQKENI. This CDR3 is 16 amino acids long. Between the trimmed V and J ends, which lost 2 bases and 4 bases, there was a span of 16 bases. DNA for the CDR3: TGTGCCAGCTCACCAGCTCAGGGGGGCGTGGCAGATACGCAGTATTTT. This sequence encodes CASSPAQGGVADTQYF.